This T cell receptor beta chain was recovered during a study of cytomegalovirus exposure and HLA in healthy donors. The length of the CDR3 is 13 residues. V dropped 5 bases and J dropped 0 bases, with 10 bases sitting between them. Germline assignment: CDR1 GTSNPN and CDR2 SVGIG (reference sequence). A word on this clone: The antigen is not known.

The primer mix had 60 Vbeta and 13 Jbeta primers. The method was immunoSEQ multiplex PCR; TCRdb's version includes in-frame clones alone and lacks a portion of them. The data show 80,000 or so clones, with over 70% seen just once and more than 7% held by the top ten. Whole-study findings and limits: When presence/absence was analysed, sequencing depth was taken to be roughly uniform across donors. Immune exposure was documented only through CMV serostatus.

Each donor was healthy, and each was a bone marrow donor. This rearrangement joins TRBV30 to TRBJ1-2, with D possibly being TRBD1 (5 bases). The sequence was collected from a middle-aged woman in good health and CMV-seronegative. Sequencing used PBMCs. The CDR3 DNA follows: TGTGCCTGGGGCCGACAGACTAACTATGGCTACACCTTC. Encoded protein: CAWGRQTNYGYTF. Based on the CDR3 plus reference TRBV30 and TRBJ1-2, the full variable domain is SQTIHQWPATLVQPVGSPLSLECTVEGTSNPNLYWYRQAAGRGLQLLFYSVGIGQISSEVPQNLSASRPQDRQFILSSKKLLLSDSGFYLCAWGRQTNYGYTFGSGTRLTVV.